Below, one TCR beta chain is given with its context. As yet, its antigen is unknown. Germline loops: CDR1 MNHEY, CDR2 SVGEGT. This CDR3 comprises 14 residues. With 0 bases removed from V and 7 bases from J, the gap between germline ends came to 10 bases. The entry originates in a study of response to subunit inactivated influenza vaccine. General study findings and limits: With each seasonal influenza vaccination, the authors suggested, few new T cells are recruited.

From the RT-PCR reads, TCRdb called clonotypes with MiXCR, one entry per CDR3 protein. The table shows about 180,000 distinct CDR3 sequences, with around 9% occurring only once. V gene TRBV6-2 or TRBV6-3 combines with J gene TRBJ2-1; TRBD1 might be the D (6 bases). The source of this sequence is a man aged 50-60 years who received an inactivated influenza vaccine. The sample was non-naive T cells sorted from PBMCs, taken on the day of vaccination. The CDR3 nucleotides are TGTGCCAGCAGTTACTCACCTAGGGGGAATGAGCAGTTCTTC. Protein product: CASSYSPRGNEQFF.